This entry lists 8 T cell receptor beta chains sequenced from one sample in a study of T cell responses to AZD1222 COVID-19 vaccine. Sequencing used immunoSEQ multiplex PCR; TCRdb keeps in-frame clones, though not all of them. In the table there are roughly 150,000 clones, approximately 90% of which are singletons. The sequences come from peripheral blood, collected on day 0 of AZD1222 vaccination. These receptors were obtained from an adult in good health.

The genes are TRBV6-5 and TRBJ2-5; D gene ambiguous. Trimming removed 6 bases at V and 2 bases at J, with 10 bases between. The CDR3 extends over 13 amino acids. Germline assignment: CDR1 MNHEY and CDR2 SVGAGI. The CDR3 DNA reads TGTGCCAGCAGGGGGATGGGGCAAGAGACCCAGTACTTC. Translation gives CASRGMGQETQYF.

V and J are TRBV6-6 and TRBJ2-3; D might be TRBD2 (6 bases). Germline-derived CDR1 and CDR2 are MNHNY and SVGAGI (reference sequence). The V gene lost 4 bases and the J gene lost 4 bases, with 12 bases spanning the gap. This CDR3 is built from 14 residues. The CDR3 sequence is CASSLADPPDTQYF. The CDR3 DNA reads as TGTGCCAGCAGTTTAGCGGACCCCCCAGATACGCAGTATTTT.

This chain connects TRBV6-1 to TRBJ1-1; unclear D gene. V shed 0 bases and J shed 5 bases, with 13 bases lying between them. CDR1 MNHNS and CDR2 SASEGT come from the germline V gene. The CDR3 totals 15 residues. The CDR3 DNA reads as TGTGCCAGCAGTGAAGCGGTCGGAGGGAGAACTGAAGCTTTCTTT. This gives the protein CASSEAVGGRTEAFF.

The rearrangement links TRBV19 to TRBJ2-1, with D possibly TRBD1 on 5 matching bases. CDR3 length: 15 residues. Trimming pared 3 bases from V and 0 bases from J, leaving 9 bases between. Germline V CDR1 and CDR2: LNHDA, SQIVND (reference sequence). CDR3 DNA: TGTGCCAGTAGTATCGCCAGGGTCTCCTACAATGAGCAGTTCTTC. Protein: CASSIARVSYNEQFF.

This clone came up once. This chain connects TRBV6-2 or TRBV6-3 to TRBJ1-1; D possibly corresponds to TRBD1 (5 bases). In germline, CDR1 is MNHEY, CDR2 SVGEGT. The CDR3 has 17 residues. V lost 0 bases to trimming and J lost 0 bases, with 14 bases between them. In DNA, the CDR3 is TGTGCCAGCAGTTACTCGTATGAGACAGAGCTGAACACTGAAGCTTTCTTT. Protein sequence: CASSYSYETELNTEAFF.

J is TRBJ1-5 and V is TRBV27; D is unclear. The CDR3 length is 16 residues. V lost 0 bases to trimming and J lost 4 bases, with 13 bases between them. Germline assignment: CDR1 MNHEY and CDR2 SMNVEV (reference sequence). CDR3 bases: TGTGCCAGCAGTTTATCACCGGCAGGAACGAATCAGCCCCAGCATTTT. Protein product: CASSLSPAGTNQPQHF.

V gene TRBV11-2 combines with J gene TRBJ2-5; D is undetermined. The CDR3 is made up of 13 amino acids. Looked up from germline, CDR1 is SGHAT and CDR2 is FQNNGV. Deletions cut 4 bases from V and 7 bases from J, with 13 bases between. In DNA, the CDR3 is TGTGCCAGCAGCTCACCCCAGTGGGGGACCCAGTACTTC. Translating it yields CASSSPQWGTQYF.

The chain links TRBV6-5 to TRBJ1-5, with no clear D. The CDR3 extends over 15 amino acids. The germline V and J ends were trimmed by 6 bases and 0 bases, with 12 bases remaining between them. CDR1 and CDR2 from the germline V gene are MNHEY and SVGAGI. The DNA of the CDR3 is TGTGCCAGCAGCCTAAGGGCTTATAGCAATCAGCCCCAGCATTTT. Its translation is CASSLRAYSNQPQHF.